This is a list of T cell receptor beta chains from one sample in a study of cytomegalovirus exposure and HLA in healthy donors. Here immunoSEQ multiplex PCR was the method, and the copy in TCRdb shows in-frame clones only, minus some. Among under 200,000 clones listed, 70% to 85% were seen once. The sequencing sample was made of PBMCs. These receptors were collected from a man between 25 and 39 years old in good health and CMV-seropositive. Both conserved end residues are trimmed from each CDR3.

V: TRBV25-1; J: TRBJ1-1; CDR3: ASSESVGQGASNTEAF
V: TRBV5-4; J: TRBJ1-4; CDR3: ASSAGGRATNEKLF
V: TRBV7-8; J: TRBJ2-5; CDR3: ASSESGGRETQY
V: TRBV28; J: TRBJ1-2; CDR3: ASSLTRTSDGSNYGYT
V: TRBV27; J: TRBJ2-7; CDR3: ASRPLGQEPWPN
V: TRBV27; J: TRBJ2-2; CDR3: ASSIQGRELF
V: TRBV5-1; J: TRBJ1-6; CDR3: ASSTGRPGGRSSYNSPLH
V: TRBV27; J: TRBJ1-2; CDR3: ASRPERGGYYGYT
V: TRBV6-5; J: TRBJ2-3; CDR3: ASSYTTGATDTQY
V: TRBV5-6; J: TRBJ2-7; CDR3: ASSFYLGVEQY
V: TRBV10-3; J: TRBJ2-3; CDR3: AISESRNSPGVQY
V: TRBV7-9; J: TRBJ2-5; CDR3: ASSLPSGGHQETQY
V: TRBV2; J: TRBJ2-2; CDR3: ASSGETSDKSGYTGELF
V: TRBV6-5; J: TRBJ1-1; CDR3: ASSYSGPGTEAF
V: TRBV28; J: TRBJ1-1; CDR3: ASRNWIAEATEAF
V: TRBV4-1; J: TRBJ2-7; CDR3: ASSQDAGTGGSEQY
V: TRBV6-1; J: TRBJ1-6; CDR3: ASIQGAEDSPLH
V: TRBV29-1; J: TRBJ1-1; CDR3: SVSQGGTEAF
V: TRBV18; J: TRBJ2-5; CDR3: ASSPFRETQY
V: TRBV28; J: TRBJ2-1; CDR3: ASLSRGAPNEQF
V: TRBV15; J: TRBJ2-5; CDR3: ATSRDRGGAETQY
V: TRBV4-1; J: TRBJ2-3; CDR3: ASSDTGGSTDTQY
V: TRBV5-1; J: TRBJ1-1; CDR3: ASREQGGGTEAF
V: TRBV27; J: TRBJ2-7; CDR3: ASRLRDSEPSYEQY
V: TRBV19; J: TRBJ2-2; CDR3: ASSLLAGETTGELF
V: TRBV5-4; J: -; CDR3: ASSGDSYEQY
V: TRBV9; J: TRBJ2-5; CDR3: ASTGAGGPQETQY
V: TRBV25-1; J: TRBJ1-5; CDR3: ASSGTGANQPQH
V: TRBV18; J: TRBJ1-4; CDR3: ASSPRQLNEKLF
V: TRBV4-1; J: TRBJ1-1; CDR3: ASSLRDSPNTEAF
V: TRBV6-1; J: TRBJ2-7; CDR3: ASSEAHKDWTYEQY